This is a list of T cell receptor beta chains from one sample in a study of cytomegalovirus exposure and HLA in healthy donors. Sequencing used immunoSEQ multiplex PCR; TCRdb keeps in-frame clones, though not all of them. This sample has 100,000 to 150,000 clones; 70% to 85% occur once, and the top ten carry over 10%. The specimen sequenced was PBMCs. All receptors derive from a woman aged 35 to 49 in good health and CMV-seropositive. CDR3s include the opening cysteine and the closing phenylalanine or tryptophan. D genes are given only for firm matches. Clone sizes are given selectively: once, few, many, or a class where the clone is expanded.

TGTGCCAGCTCATCTGCATCCAGCGAGCAAGAGACCCAGTACTTC CASSSASSEQETQYF few . TRBJ2-5 TRBV18
TGTGCCTGGAGTGTCGGGCAGGGGGCTTCCGAGCAGTACTTC CAWSVGQGASEQYF . TRBD1 TRBJ2-7 TRBV30
TGTGCCAGCAGTGAATCAAACAGAGCCTACGAGCAGTACTTC CASSESNRAYEQYF . . TRBJ2-7 TRBV25-1
TGCGCCAGCAGCCATCCCCGAGACAGCTCCTACGAGCAGTACTTC CASSHPRDSSYEQYF . . TRBJ2-7 TRBV4-1
TGTGCCAGCAGTACGACAGCATCTGGGGCCAACGTCCTGACTTTC CASSTTASGANVLTF . . TRBJ2-6 TRBV6-1
TGTGCCAGCAGCAAGGGAGGGTCTAACTATGGCTACACCTTC CASSKGGSNYGYTF few . TRBJ1-2 TRBV28
TGTGCCAGCAGTTCACCCTACAGAGATACGCAGTATTTT CASSSPYRDTQYF . . TRBJ2-3 TRBV28
TGCGCCAGCAGCTTGGCCGGTGGTGGCCTGGCGGGCATTCAGTACTTC CASSLAGGGLAGIQYF once . TRBJ2-4 TRBV5-1
TGTGCCAGCAGTGCTACAGGAAGGACTGGAAACACCATATATTTT CASSATGRTGNTIYF . . TRBJ1-3 TRBV6-6
TGTGCCAGCAGTGAAGCTTTAACGGAGTATAATTCACCCCTCCACTTT CASSEALTEYNSPLHF . . TRBJ1-6 TRBV6-1
TGCAGCGTCCTTAGCGGGAGGGTTATTAGCTCCTACAATGAGCAGTTCTTC CSVLSGRVISSYNEQFF . TRBD2 TRBJ2-1 TRBV29-1
TGTGCCAGCGGGCGGGTGGGCTCTGGGGCCAACGTCCTGACTTTC CASGRVGSGANVLTF . . TRBJ2-6 TRBV28